These 22 T cell receptor beta chains share one sample of origin, sequenced in a study of breast tumors, draining lymph nodes, adjacent tissues. TCRdb reprocessed the multiplex PCR reads with MiXCR, giving one entry per CDR3 protein. The sample yields 200,000 to 250,000 distinct CDR3 sequences, under 40% seen once. The lymph nodes were axillary draining lymph nodes from breast cancer patients. The sample consisted of axillary lymph node tissue. These receptors came from a female donor with breast cancer. Some clones in this sample may be carry-over from other donors' samples.

The chain joins TRBV2 to TRBJ2-1; TRBD2 matches 9 bases. CDR1 SNHLY and CDR2 FYNNEI come from the germline V gene. The CDR3 runs to 15 residues. Losses at the gene ends were 8 bases for V and 3 bases for J; bases not matched to a gene: 8. The CDR3 reads CASGRASGDYNEQFF. CDR3 sequence (DNA): TGTGCCAGCGGGAGGGCTAGCGGGGACTACAATGAGCAGTTCTTC.

The sample holds many counts of this clonotype. This sequence joins TRBV19 and TRBJ2-5; 9 bases are shared with TRBD1. The V segment lost 5 bases and the J segment 4 bases; nucleotides outside the gene matches: 11. There are 16 residues in the CDR3. Germline V lookup: CDR1 LNHDA, CDR2 SQIVND (reference sequence). In DNA form, the CDR3 reads TGTGCCAGTAGTTCTTCGGACAGGGGATTAGGAGAGACCCAGTACTTC. Translating it yields CASSSSDRGLGETQYF.

This clonotype was counted many times. V is TRBV29-1 and J is TRBJ2-1; unclear D gene. CDR1 is SQVTM, CDR2 ANQGSEA, per germline. This CDR3 has 11 amino acids. The V and J ends lost 0 bases and 12 bases respectively, with 9 bases between them. Written as DNA, the CDR3 is TGCAGCGTTGAAGAACTACGGAGGCAGTTCTTC. This translates into CSVEELRRQFF.

This chain joins TRBV19 and TRBJ1-5, with unresolved D. CDR1 and CDR2 from the germline V gene are LNHDA and SQIVND (reference sequence). CDR3 size: 14 residues. V was pared by 5 bases and J by 11 bases, with 19 bases between. The CDR3 nucleotides are TGTGCCAGTAGTGGACTAGCGGGAGCGGGGACCCAGCATTTT. Its protein product is CASSGLAGAGTQHF.

This clonotype was detected many times. The chain recombines TRBV11-2 with TRBJ1-6; D may be TRBD1 (5 bases). With 1 base removed from V and 18 bases from J, the gap between germline ends came to 10 bases. Germline V lookup: CDR1 SGHAT, CDR2 FQNNGV. The CDR3 extends over 11 amino acids. CDR3 bases: TGTGCCAGCAGCTTAGGGGGACGCCCCCACTTT. Translating it yields CASSLGGRPHF.

In this sample, this clonotype turned up many times. The DNA of the CDR3 is TGTGCCAGCAGCGTCGGATCCCAGGGGTTAATGTATGGCTACACCTTC. It translates to CASSVGSQGLMYGYTF. The J gene is TRBJ1-2, the V gene TRBV9; tentatively, D is TRBD1 (6 bases). The CDR3 has 16 residues. Germline V gene data show CDR1 as SGDLS and CDR2 as YYNGEE. V dropped 2 bases and J dropped 5 bases, with 19 bases sitting between them.

On this clonotype itself: Mismatch with germline at one junction end may stem from a read error. This chain uses TRBV3-1 with TRBJ2-7; 11 nucleotides align to TRBD1. Germline V gives CDR1 LGHDT, CDR2 YNNKEL (reference sequence). The CDR3 extends over 13 amino acids. Here the CDR3 DNA reads TGCGCCAGCGGACAGGGGGCCTCCTCCGAGCAGTACTTC. Protein product: CASGQGASSEQYF.

This clonotype was seen ten or more times. This chain links TRBV20-1 with TRBJ2-1; no reliable D call. The CDR3 sequence is 11 residues long. Germline values: CDR1 DFQATT, CDR2 SNEGSKA (reference sequence). V was pared by 3 bases and J by 6 bases, with 6 bases between. In nucleotides, the CDR3 is TGCAGTGCTAGTTCCGTCAATGAGCAGTTCTTC. The encoded protein is CSASSVNEQFF.

The V call is TRBV28, the J call TRBJ1-2; weak D call: TRBD1 (6 bases). Trimming removed 6 bases from V and 4 bases from J, with 18 bases in between. This CDR3 spans 15 amino acids. Germline CDR1 MDHEN, CDR2 SYDVKM. The CDR3 sequence is CASRLLLGQTYGYTF. CDR3 bases: TGTGCCAGCAGACTTCTTCTAGGACAGACCTATGGCTACACCTTC.

The chain recombines TRBV5-4 with TRBJ2-7, with D possibly TRBD1 on 5 matching bases. The CDR3 is 13 residues long. Germline lookup yields CDR1 SGHNT and CDR2 YYREEE (reference sequence). Trimming removed 4 bases from V and 6 bases from J, with 14 bases in between. CDR3 DNA sequence: TGTGCCAGCAGCAAGGCCGACACAGGCGAGCAGTACTTC. Protein: CASSKADTGEQYF.

The rearrangement uses TRBV6-6 and TRBJ2-5; 7 nucleotides match TRBD1. The CDR3 consists of 16 residues. The germline CDR1 and CDR2 sequences are MNHNY and SVGAGI (reference sequence). J lost 2 bases, V lost 4 bases, and 10 bases had no gene match. The CDR3 region has the DNA TGTGCCAGCAGTTTATCGGTCAGGGGGAAGCAAGAGACCCAGTACTTC. Its translation: CASSLSVRGKQETQYF.

This sequence joins TRBV5-1 and TRBJ1-3; unclear D gene. The CDR3 covers 18 residues. The germline gives CDR1 SGHRS, CDR2 YFSETQ. Trimming removed 0 bases from V and 8 bases from J, with 24 bases in between. The CDR3, as DNA: TGCGCCAGCAGCTTGGACTCCTGGGTAGGGAGCTATGGCTACACCATATATTTT. Encoded protein: CASSLDSWVGSYGYTIYF.

This clonotype was seen more than once but under ten times. CDR3 DNA sequence: TGTGCCAGCAGCCAGGACCCGCGGACTAGCGGGGGGAGGTCTGGGGCCAACGTCCTGACTTTC. Translating it yields CASSQDPRTSGGRSGANVLTF. The V gene is TRBV14, the J gene TRBJ2-6, with 14 bases that match TRBD2. The CDR3 contains 21 residues. The germline V gene has CDR1 SGHDN and CDR2 FVKESK. With 3 bases clipped from V and 1 base from J, the junction kept 11 bases outside the gene matches.

This clonotype occurred many times. V usage is TRBV4-2 and J usage is TRBJ2-3; unclear D gene. Germline-derived CDR1 and CDR2 are LGHNA and YNFKEQ. V gave up 4 bases and J gave up 2 bases, with 10 bases separating them. The CDR3 totals 14 residues. The CDR3 sequence: CASSPPGFTDTQYF. DNA for the CDR3: TGTGCCAGCAGCCCACCCGGTTTCACAGATACGCAGTATTTT.

This clonotype occurred once. Here the CDR3 reads CASGASGNEQFF. The CDR3 DNA reads as TGTGCCAGCGGAGCTAGCGGCAATGAGCAGTTCTTC. J is TRBJ2-1 and V is TRBV11-3; the match to TRBD2 covers 7 bases. With V trimmed by 8 bases and J by 6 bases, 4 bases remained unmatched. This CDR3 contains 12 residues. Germline V gene data show CDR1 as SGHNT and CDR2 as YENEEA.

The V call is TRBV9, the J call TRBJ1-2; D is ambiguous. V was cut by 0 bases and J by 12 bases, with 12 bases left in between. The germline CDR1 and CDR2 sequences are SGDLS and YYNGEE. The CDR3 is made up of 12 amino acids. The CDR3 sequence is CASSVGQLGNTF. The CDR3 DNA reads as TGTGCCAGCAGCGTAGGCCAGCTTGGAAACACCTTC.

The V and J genes are TRBV20-1 and TRBJ1-6; TRBD1 aligns across 9 bases. Trimming removed 6 bases from V and 10 bases from J; junction bases left unmatched: 7. The CDR3 sequence is 13 residues long. From germline, CDR1 is DFQATT and CDR2 SNEGSKA (reference sequence). The CDR3 coding sequence is TGCAGTGCCTCACAGGGGGCCGTGTCACCCCTCCACTTT. Amino acid sequence: CSASQGAVSPLHF.

The table lists this clonotype with many counts. The CDR3 nucleotides are TGTGCCAGCATCCCCAGGCTTGGGGGAGCCGATCAGCCCCAGCATTTT. Translating gives CASIPRLGGADQPQHF. V is TRBV14 and J is TRBJ1-5, with D perhaps matching TRBD1 (5 bases). The length of the CDR3 is 16 residues. From germline, CDR1 is SGHDN and CDR2 FVKESK. Trimming removed 7 bases at V and 5 bases at J, with 21 bases between.

This clonotype came up many times. The chain joins TRBV7-3 to TRBJ1-6; D unclear. CDR1 and CDR2 (germline): SGHTA, FQGTGA. CDR3 length: 15 residues. Trimming cost V 1 base and J 3 bases, with 7 bases left between them. The CDR3 region is CASSLNRSYNSPLHF. CDR3 sequence (DNA): TGTGCCAGCAGCTTAAATAGGAGCTATAATTCACCCCTCCACTTT.

This clonotype was detected ten times or more. V is TRBV20-1 and J is TRBJ1-5; the D is unclear. This CDR3 spans 16 amino acids. The germline CDR1 and CDR2 sequences are DFQATT and SNEGSKA (reference sequence). Between the trimmed V and J ends, which lost 4 bases and 2 bases, there was a span of 18 bases. The CDR3 DNA sequence: TGCAGTGCTACGGGCAGCCCCATCCCTGGCAATCAGCCCCAGCATTTT. It yields the protein CSATGSPIPGNQPQHF.

This clonotype was observed at least ten times. The gene calls are TRBV7-9 and TRBJ1-4, with D possibly matching TRBD1 (6 bases). Trimming shortened V by 5 bases and J by 13 bases, and 23 bases separated the two germline ends. Germline loops: CDR1 SEHNR, CDR2 FQNEAQ (reference sequence). The CDR3 runs 15 residues. Here the CDR3 DNA reads TGTGCCAGCAGCCCGCGGACAGAACGAAAACCCCTACTGTTTTTT. This gives the protein CASSPRTERKPLLFF.

The CDR3 region has the DNA TGCAGCCCTAACCCGGGACGGGTCCAAGAGACCCAGTACTTC. It codes for CSPNPGRVQETQYF. V is TRBV20-1 and J is TRBJ2-5; D tentatively reads TRBD1 or TRBD2 (5 bases each). The length of the CDR3 is 14 residues. Germline V gene lookup returns CDR1 DFQATT and CDR2 SNEGSKA (reference sequence).